One and the same sample provided the 3 T cell receptor beta chains below, sequenced in a study of read filtering for tumor transcriptome and immune sequencing. The library was built from around 400 ng RNA with molecular barcoded adaptors for alpha/delta and beta/gamma chains. Each CDR3 protein gets one entry after TCRdb re-called the reads with MiXCR. The sample lists fewer than 25,000 distinct CDR3 sequences; around a fifth were seen once. Input material: a population of CD138-negative cells sorted from bone marrow. The receptors stem from a donor aged 40 or older with multiple myeloma.

This clonotype was detected ten times or more. This chain joins TRBV13 and TRBJ2-1; 12 bases fit TRBD2. The ends lost 3 bases at V and 5 bases at J; junction bases unmatched: 2. CDR1 is PRHDT, CDR2 FYEKMQ, per germline (reference sequence). This CDR3 is built from 15 residues. The CDR3 DNA sequence: TGTGCCAGCAGCTTCCTAGCGGGAGGGCACAATGAGCAGTTCTTC. As protein: CASSFLAGGHNEQFF.

The table lists this clonotype with a count of one. The CDR3 does not end in the conserved phenylalanine or tryptophan, so this is likely a read error. The chain links TRBV5-1 to TRBJ2-1; D is possibly TRBD2 (5 bases). Germline CDR1 is SGHRS and CDR2 is YFSETQ. Trimming removed 5 bases at V and 0 bases at J, with 21 bases between. The CDR3 covers 18 residues. DNA for the CDR3: TGCGCCAGCAGAGCCGGAGGAGAGGCAATGCGCTCCTACAATGAGCAGTTCCTC. Translating gives CASRAGGEAMRSYNEQFL.

There are a few counts of this clonotype. The V call is TRBV29-1, the J call TRBJ2-7; 9 nucleotides match TRBD1. The CDR3 has 11 amino acids. Germline CDR1 is SQVTM and CDR2 is ANQGSEA. The V gene end was trimmed by 6 bases and the J gene end by 6 bases; junction bases not matched to a gene: 3. The CDR3 sequence is CSVDRGGEQYF. The CDR3 DNA follows: TGCAGCGTGGACAGGGGTGGCGAGCAGTACTTC.